The source of this TCR beta chain is a study of T cell responses to AZD1222 COVID-19 vaccine. Study-level background: Second doses were pooled across both intervals (about 4 or about 12 weeks). Study results and limitations: Across spike, vaccine-associated CD4 TCRs were found, dominant at 160-218 and 743-854. Females made up more of the donors, who were largely white British, and clonal diversity may have come out too low. Reports say nearly half of spike-specific TCRs go after unmutated variant regions.

The CDR3 covers 16 residues. Unmatched junction bases numbered 14, after V lost 4 bases and J lost 8 bases. Germline lookup yields CDR1 MDHEN and CDR2 SYDVKM. Sequencing was performed with immunoSEQ multiplex PCR; in TCRdb, only in-frame clones are kept and a portion is missing. Counted here are 140,000 to 150,000 clones, over 85% occurring once; the ten biggest clones make up around 1.7%. Turning to this clone: What it recognizes is unknown.

This TCR was recovered from an adult in good health. J is TRBJ2-5 and V is TRBV28; 9 nucleotides line up with TRBD1. The material sequenced was peripheral blood, taken on day 0 of AZD1222 vaccination. The CDR3 sequence: CASSSLGTGSGITQYF. CDR3 nucleotides: TGTGCCAGCAGTTCCCTCGGGACAGGGAGCGGAATCACCCAGTACTTC.